This is a list of T cell receptor beta chains from one sample in a study of blood T cell repertoires in COVID-19. Generated by immunoSEQ multiplex PCR, the TCRdb table keeps only in-frame clones and is missing some. This table holds fewer than 250,000 clones, about 83% found once. The material sequenced was peripheral blood. The receptors come from a human donor in a cohort sampled during active COVID-19. The conserved cysteine and the conserved F or W are not part of the CDR3 here. The order of the fields is clone size, J gene, V gene, CDR3 protein. Only part of the rows carry a size: once, few, many, or a class if the clone is expanded.

clone size: NA
J gene: TRBJ2-1
V gene: TRBV7-2
CDR3 protein: ASSLSPDNEQF

clone size: NA
J gene: TRBJ1-2
V gene: TRBV5-6
CDR3 protein: ASILGQRPRYGYT

clone size: NA
J gene: TRBJ1-4
V gene: TRBV4-2
CDR3 protein: ASSQEPSRTNEKLF

clone size: NA
J gene: TRBJ1-1
V gene: TRBV7-3
CDR3 protein: ASRFHQGSRRDTEAF

clone size: NA
J gene: TRBJ1-2
V gene: TRBV19
CDR3 protein: ASTSTGNYGYT

clone size: NA
J gene: TRBJ2-7
V gene: TRBV7-3
CDR3 protein: ASSLGTGAYEQY

clone size: many
J gene: TRBJ1-5
V gene: TRBV27
CDR3 protein: ASSPIGTGSNQPQH

clone size: NA
J gene: TRBJ2-3
V gene: TRBV11-3
CDR3 protein: ASSLGYDTQY

clone size: many
J gene: TRBJ1-6
V gene: TRBV23-1
CDR3 protein: ASSHKGAGSPLH

clone size: NA
J gene: TRBJ1-5
V gene: TRBV3-1/TRBV3-2
CDR3 protein: ASSQNGGNQPQH

clone size: NA
J gene: TRBJ2-2
V gene: TRBV19
CDR3 protein: ASGWRQGAGELF

clone size: NA
J gene: TRBJ2-7
V gene: TRBV11-2
CDR3 protein: ASSLDQGQGNYEQY

clone size: few
J gene: TRBJ2-5
V gene: TRBV24-1
CDR3 protein: ATKDSGIQETQY

clone size: NA
J gene: TRBJ1-1
V gene: TRBV30
CDR3 protein: AWNLPGQGVPAF

clone size: NA
J gene: TRBJ1-6
V gene: TRBV7-9
CDR3 protein: ASSPRGDSLSYNSPLH

clone size: once
J gene: TRBJ2-2
V gene: TRBV11-2
CDR3 protein: ASRALAGGFTGELF

clone size: NA
J gene: TRBJ1-5
V gene: TRBV19
CDR3 protein: ASTTGQGRDGNQPQH

clone size: NA
J gene: TRBJ2-5
V gene: TRBV18
CDR3 protein: ASSPKEVTQETQY

clone size: NA
J gene: TRBJ2-2
V gene: TRBV5-4
CDR3 protein: ASSPGGRYTGELF

clone size: few
J gene: TRBJ2-7
V gene: TRBV18
CDR3 protein: ASSSRGRTYEQY

clone size: NA
J gene: TRBJ1-6
V gene: TRBV14
CDR3 protein: ASSRDGVRNSPLH

clone size: NA
J gene: TRBJ2-5
V gene: TRBV24-1
CDR3 protein: ATSDLGQGQETQY

clone size: NA
J gene: TRBJ2-2
V gene: TRBV5-1
CDR3 protein: ASRGTSGPRNTGELF

clone size: NA
J gene: TRBJ2-5
V gene: TRBV27
CDR3 protein: ASSPQGEARRETQY

clone size: NA
J gene: TRBJ2-5
V gene: TRBV6-5
CDR3 protein: ASQNRAETQY

clone size: once
J gene: TRBJ2-5
V gene: TRBV11-2
CDR3 protein: ASSSLRTQY

clone size: NA
J gene: TRBJ2-7
V gene: TRBV6-5
CDR3 protein: ASTGSSYEQY

clone size: NA
J gene: TRBJ1-6
V gene: TRBV5-1
CDR3 protein: ASRSGHGQNSPLH

clone size: once
J gene: TRBJ1-1
V gene: TRBV7-3
CDR3 protein: ASSPGGGETEAF

clone size: NA
J gene: TRBJ2-1
V gene: TRBV5-1
CDR3 protein: ASSSKTGSSYNEQF

clone size: NA
J gene: TRBJ2-3
V gene: TRBV9
CDR3 protein: ASSVDGGGASTDTQY

clone size: few
J gene: TRBJ2-2
V gene: TRBV9
CDR3 protein: ASSLTGQGTGELF

clone size: NA
J gene: TRBJ2-5
V gene: TRBV5-1
CDR3 protein: ASSSLSGGARETQY

clone size: NA
J gene: TRBJ2-1
V gene: TRBV7-2
CDR3 protein: ASSVGLARPYNEQF

clone size: NA
J gene: TRBJ1-4
V gene: TRBV6-5
CDR3 protein: ASTRRVPDEKLF

clone size: NA
J gene: TRBJ2-7
V gene: TRBV7-9
CDR3 protein: ASSLERGRTYEQY

clone size: NA
J gene: TRBJ1-2
V gene: TRBV5-6
CDR3 protein: ASRTGGMYGYT

clone size: NA
J gene: TRBJ2-1
V gene: TRBV5-8
CDR3 protein: ASSSGWDSSYNEQF

clone size: NA
J gene: TRBJ1-4
V gene: TRBV29-1
CDR3 protein: SVGDTSTNEKLF

clone size: once
J gene: TRBJ2-1
V gene: TRBV11-3
CDR3 protein: ASSFRRVTCGFSNEQF

clone size: NA
J gene: TRBJ1-2
V gene: TRBV6-1
CDR3 protein: ASSAEANRGNYGYT

clone size: few
J gene: TRBJ1-5
V gene: TRBV2
CDR3 protein: ASSDIRQGMNQPQH

clone size: once
J gene: TRBJ1-5
V gene: TRBV10-2
CDR3 protein: ASTAGGYSNQPQH

clone size: NA
J gene: TRBJ1-4
V gene: TRBV5-1
CDR3 protein: ASSLGAPTNEKLF

clone size: NA
J gene: TRBJ1-4
V gene: TRBV10-2
CDR3 protein: ASTLSTGANEKLF

clone size: NA
J gene: TRBJ2-7
V gene: TRBV5-6
CDR3 protein: ASSVRDRLTYEQY

clone size: NA
J gene: TRBJ2-1
V gene: TRBV7-6
CDR3 protein: ASSLSGGRYNEQF

clone size: NA
J gene: TRBJ2-1
V gene: TRBV3-1/TRBV3-2
CDR3 protein: ASSQGPNLAGGRNEQF

clone size: few
J gene: TRBJ2-7
V gene: TRBV19
CDR3 protein: ASSIHPTSGQY

clone size: NA
J gene: TRBJ2-5
V gene: TRBV27
CDR3 protein: ASSFQYQETQY

clone size: NA
J gene: TRBJ2-1
V gene: TRBV28
CDR3 protein: ASIKGNGRKF

clone size: NA
J gene: TRBJ1-2
V gene: TRBV4-2
CDR3 protein: ASSPRWGLYGYT

clone size: NA
J gene: TRBJ2-1
V gene: TRBV28
CDR3 protein: ASLWTSGRGSYNEQF

clone size: NA
J gene: TRBJ2-6
V gene: TRBV5-1
CDR3 protein: ASSPWTGAGANVLT